The source of this T cell receptor beta chain is a study of T cell responses to AZD1222 COVID-19 vaccine. On the study more broadly: Pooling was applied to second doses at about 4 or about 12 weeks.

Germline V gene sequence: CDR1 SEHNR, CDR2 FQNEAQ (reference sequence). The CDR3 extends over 14 amino acids. Between the trimmed V and J ends, which lost 1 base and 6 bases, there was a span of 12 bases. TCRdb keeps only in-frame clones here, not all; method: immunoSEQ multiplex PCR. The data hold tens of thousands of clones, with around 90% observed a single time. The rearrangement uses TRBV7-9 and TRBJ1-2; D gene unclear. Sequencing was performed on peripheral blood, taken on day 0 of AZD1222 vaccination. The receptor's source is an adult in good health. The CDR3 DNA sequence: TGTGCCAGCAGCTTAGGGGCCGGGTTGAATGGCTACACCTTC. Amino acids: CASSLGAGLNGYTF.